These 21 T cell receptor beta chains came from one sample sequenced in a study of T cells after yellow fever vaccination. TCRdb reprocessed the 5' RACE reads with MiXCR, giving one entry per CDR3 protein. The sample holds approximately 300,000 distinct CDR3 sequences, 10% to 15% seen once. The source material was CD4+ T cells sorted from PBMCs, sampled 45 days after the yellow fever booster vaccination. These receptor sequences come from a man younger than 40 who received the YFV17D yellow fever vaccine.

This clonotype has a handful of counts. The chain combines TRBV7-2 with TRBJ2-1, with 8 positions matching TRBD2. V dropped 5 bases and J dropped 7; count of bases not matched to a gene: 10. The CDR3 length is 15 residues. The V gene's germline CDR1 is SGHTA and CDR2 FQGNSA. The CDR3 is CASSALAGGSNEQFF. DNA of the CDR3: TGTGCCAGCAGCGCACTTGCGGGAGGATCTAATGAGCAGTTCTTC.

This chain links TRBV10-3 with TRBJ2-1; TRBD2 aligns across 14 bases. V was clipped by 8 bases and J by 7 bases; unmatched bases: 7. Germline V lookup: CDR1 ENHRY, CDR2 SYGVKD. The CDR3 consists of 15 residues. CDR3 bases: TGTGCCATCCGGACTAGCGGGAGGAATCAAAATGAGCAGTTCTTC. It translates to CAIRTSGRNQNEQFF.

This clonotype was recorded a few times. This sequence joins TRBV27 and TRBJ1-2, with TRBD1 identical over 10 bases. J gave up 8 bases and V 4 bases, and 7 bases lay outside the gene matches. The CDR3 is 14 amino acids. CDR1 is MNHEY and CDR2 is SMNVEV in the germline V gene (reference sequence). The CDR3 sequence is CASSSRDRGAGYTF. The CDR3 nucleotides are TGTGCCAGCAGTTCCCGGGACAGGGGCGCCGGCTACACCTTC.

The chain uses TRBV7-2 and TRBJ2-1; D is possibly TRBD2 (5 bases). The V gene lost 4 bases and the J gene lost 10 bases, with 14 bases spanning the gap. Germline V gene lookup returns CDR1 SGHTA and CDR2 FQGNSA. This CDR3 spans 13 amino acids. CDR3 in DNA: TGTGCCAGCAGCTGGGAGCCCTTGCGGGAGCAGTTCTTC. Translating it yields CASSWEPLREQFF.

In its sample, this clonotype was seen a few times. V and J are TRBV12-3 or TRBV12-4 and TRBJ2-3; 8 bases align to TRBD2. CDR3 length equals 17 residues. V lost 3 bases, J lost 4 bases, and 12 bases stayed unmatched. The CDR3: CASSLSGLAFIPDTQYF. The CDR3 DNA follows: TGTGCCAGCAGTTTGTCTGGACTAGCTTTTATTCCAGATACGCAGTATTTT.

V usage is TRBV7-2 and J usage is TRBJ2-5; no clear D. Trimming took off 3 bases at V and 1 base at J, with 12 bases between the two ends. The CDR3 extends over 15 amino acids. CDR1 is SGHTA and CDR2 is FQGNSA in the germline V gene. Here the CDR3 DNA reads TGTGCCAGCAGCTTTCAGTTGAGAGGCCAAGAGACCCAGTACTTC. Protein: CASSFQLRGQETQYF.

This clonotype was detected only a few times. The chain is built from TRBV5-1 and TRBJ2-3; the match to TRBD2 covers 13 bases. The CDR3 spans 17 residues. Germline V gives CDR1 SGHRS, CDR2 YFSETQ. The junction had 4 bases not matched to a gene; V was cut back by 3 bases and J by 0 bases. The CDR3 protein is CASSSGLAGASTDTQYF. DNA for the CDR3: TGCGCCAGCAGCTCCGGACTAGCGGGAGCTAGCACAGATACGCAGTATTTT.

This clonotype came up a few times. The CDR3 region is CASSLGLAAGELFF. CDR3 coding DNA: TGTGCCAGCAGCTTGGGACTAGCAGCCGGGGAGCTGTTTTTT. The rearrangement joins TRBV11-3 to TRBJ2-2, with TRBD2 identical over 9 bases. From germline, CDR1 is SGHNT and CDR2 YENEEA. The CDR3 sequence is 14 residues long. V was clipped by 3 bases and J by 6 bases; unmatched bases: 2.

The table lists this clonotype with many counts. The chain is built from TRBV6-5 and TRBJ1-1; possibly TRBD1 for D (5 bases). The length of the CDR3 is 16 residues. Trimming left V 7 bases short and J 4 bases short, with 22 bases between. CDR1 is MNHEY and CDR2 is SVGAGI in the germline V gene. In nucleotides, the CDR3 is TGTGCCAGCACTTGGAACGGCAGGACATTGGCCACTGAAGCTTTCTTT. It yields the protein CASTWNGRTLATEAFF.

The CDR3 here is CSATVTSGNTDTQYF. CDR3 coding DNA: TGCAGTGCCACCGTGACTAGCGGGAACACAGATACGCAGTATTTT. The genes are TRBV20-1 and TRBJ2-3; 11 positions match TRBD2. Trimming took 6 bases from V and 2 from J; bases not matched to a gene: 7. Per the germline V gene, CDR1 is DFQATT and CDR2 is SNEGSKA (reference sequence). This CDR3 is 15 amino acids long.

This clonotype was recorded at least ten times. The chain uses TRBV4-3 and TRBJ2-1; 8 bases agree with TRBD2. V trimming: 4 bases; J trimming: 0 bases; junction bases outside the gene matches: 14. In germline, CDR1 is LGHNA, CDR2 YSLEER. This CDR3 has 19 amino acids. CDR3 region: CASSPQTSARSSSYNEQFF. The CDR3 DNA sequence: TGCGCCAGCAGCCCTCAGACTAGCGCGCGGAGCAGCTCCTACAATGAGCAGTTCTTC.

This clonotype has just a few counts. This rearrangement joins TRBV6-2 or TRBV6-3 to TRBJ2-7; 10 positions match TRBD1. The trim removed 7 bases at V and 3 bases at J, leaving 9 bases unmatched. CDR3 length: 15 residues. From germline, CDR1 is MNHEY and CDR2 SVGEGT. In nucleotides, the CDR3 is TGTGCCAGCACCACCGCACGGGACAGGGGCTACGAGCAGTACTTC. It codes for CASTTARDRGYEQYF.

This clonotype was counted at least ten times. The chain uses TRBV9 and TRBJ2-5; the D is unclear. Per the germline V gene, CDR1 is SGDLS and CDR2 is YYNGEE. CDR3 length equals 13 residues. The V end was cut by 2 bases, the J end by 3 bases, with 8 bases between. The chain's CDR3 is CASSVRTKETQYF. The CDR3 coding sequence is TGTGCCAGCAGCGTTCGGACCAAAGAGACCCAGTACTTC.

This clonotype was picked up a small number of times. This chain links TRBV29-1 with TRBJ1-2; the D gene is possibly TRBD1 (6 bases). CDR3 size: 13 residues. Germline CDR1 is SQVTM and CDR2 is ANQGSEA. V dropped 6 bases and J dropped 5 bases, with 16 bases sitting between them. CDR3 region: CSVAGGPLYGYTF. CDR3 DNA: TGCAGCGTGGCGGGGGGGCCCTTATATGGCTACACCTTC.

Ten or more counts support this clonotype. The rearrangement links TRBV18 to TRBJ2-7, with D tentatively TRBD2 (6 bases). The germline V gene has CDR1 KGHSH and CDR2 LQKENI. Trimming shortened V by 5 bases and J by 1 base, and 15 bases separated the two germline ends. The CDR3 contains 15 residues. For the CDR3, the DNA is TGTGCCAGCTCAGCGGGACTCGCGGGTTCCTACGAGCAGTACTTC. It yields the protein CASSAGLAGSYEQYF.

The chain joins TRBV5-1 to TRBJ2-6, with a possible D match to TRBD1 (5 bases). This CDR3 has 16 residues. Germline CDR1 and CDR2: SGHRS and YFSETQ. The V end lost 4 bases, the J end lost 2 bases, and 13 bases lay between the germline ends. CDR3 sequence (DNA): TGCGCCAGCAGCGACAGTAAACTTGCTGGGGCCAACGTCCTGACTTTC. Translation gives CASSDSKLAGANVLTF.

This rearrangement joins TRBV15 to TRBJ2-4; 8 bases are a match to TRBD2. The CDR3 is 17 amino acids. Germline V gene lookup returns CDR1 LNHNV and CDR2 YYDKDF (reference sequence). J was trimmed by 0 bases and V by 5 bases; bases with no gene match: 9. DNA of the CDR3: TGTGCCACCAGCCCTCGGGAGGGCCCGCTAGCCAAAAACATTCAGTACTTC. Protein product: CATSPREGPLAKNIQYF.

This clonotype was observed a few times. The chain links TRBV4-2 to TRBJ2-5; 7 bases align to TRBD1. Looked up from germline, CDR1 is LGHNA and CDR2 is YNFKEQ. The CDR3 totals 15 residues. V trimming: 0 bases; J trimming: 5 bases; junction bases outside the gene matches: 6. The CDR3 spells CASSQDRGGWETQYF. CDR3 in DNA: TGTGCCAGCAGCCAAGATCGAGGGGGCTGGGAGACCCAGTACTTC.

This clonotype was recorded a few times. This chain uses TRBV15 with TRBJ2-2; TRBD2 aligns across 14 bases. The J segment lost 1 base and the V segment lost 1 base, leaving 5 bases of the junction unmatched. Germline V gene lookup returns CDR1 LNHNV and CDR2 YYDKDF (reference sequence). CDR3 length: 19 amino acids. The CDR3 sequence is CATSRGLTSGRVNTGELFF. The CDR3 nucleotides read TGTGCCACCAGCAGAGGTTTGACTAGCGGGAGGGTGAACACCGGGGAGCTGTTTTTT.

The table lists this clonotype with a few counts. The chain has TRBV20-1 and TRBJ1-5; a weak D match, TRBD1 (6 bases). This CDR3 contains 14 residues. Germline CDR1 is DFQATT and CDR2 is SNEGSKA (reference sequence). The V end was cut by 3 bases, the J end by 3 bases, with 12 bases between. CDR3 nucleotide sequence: TGCAGTGCTAGGGAGGGGGGTAACAATCAGCCCCAGCATTTT. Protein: CSAREGGNNQPQHF.

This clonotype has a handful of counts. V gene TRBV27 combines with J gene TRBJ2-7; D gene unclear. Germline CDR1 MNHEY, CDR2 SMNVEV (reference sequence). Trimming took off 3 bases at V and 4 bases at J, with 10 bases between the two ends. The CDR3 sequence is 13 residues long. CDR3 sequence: CASSFARTYEQYF. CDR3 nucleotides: TGTGCCAGCAGTTTCGCCAGAACTTACGAGCAGTACTTC.